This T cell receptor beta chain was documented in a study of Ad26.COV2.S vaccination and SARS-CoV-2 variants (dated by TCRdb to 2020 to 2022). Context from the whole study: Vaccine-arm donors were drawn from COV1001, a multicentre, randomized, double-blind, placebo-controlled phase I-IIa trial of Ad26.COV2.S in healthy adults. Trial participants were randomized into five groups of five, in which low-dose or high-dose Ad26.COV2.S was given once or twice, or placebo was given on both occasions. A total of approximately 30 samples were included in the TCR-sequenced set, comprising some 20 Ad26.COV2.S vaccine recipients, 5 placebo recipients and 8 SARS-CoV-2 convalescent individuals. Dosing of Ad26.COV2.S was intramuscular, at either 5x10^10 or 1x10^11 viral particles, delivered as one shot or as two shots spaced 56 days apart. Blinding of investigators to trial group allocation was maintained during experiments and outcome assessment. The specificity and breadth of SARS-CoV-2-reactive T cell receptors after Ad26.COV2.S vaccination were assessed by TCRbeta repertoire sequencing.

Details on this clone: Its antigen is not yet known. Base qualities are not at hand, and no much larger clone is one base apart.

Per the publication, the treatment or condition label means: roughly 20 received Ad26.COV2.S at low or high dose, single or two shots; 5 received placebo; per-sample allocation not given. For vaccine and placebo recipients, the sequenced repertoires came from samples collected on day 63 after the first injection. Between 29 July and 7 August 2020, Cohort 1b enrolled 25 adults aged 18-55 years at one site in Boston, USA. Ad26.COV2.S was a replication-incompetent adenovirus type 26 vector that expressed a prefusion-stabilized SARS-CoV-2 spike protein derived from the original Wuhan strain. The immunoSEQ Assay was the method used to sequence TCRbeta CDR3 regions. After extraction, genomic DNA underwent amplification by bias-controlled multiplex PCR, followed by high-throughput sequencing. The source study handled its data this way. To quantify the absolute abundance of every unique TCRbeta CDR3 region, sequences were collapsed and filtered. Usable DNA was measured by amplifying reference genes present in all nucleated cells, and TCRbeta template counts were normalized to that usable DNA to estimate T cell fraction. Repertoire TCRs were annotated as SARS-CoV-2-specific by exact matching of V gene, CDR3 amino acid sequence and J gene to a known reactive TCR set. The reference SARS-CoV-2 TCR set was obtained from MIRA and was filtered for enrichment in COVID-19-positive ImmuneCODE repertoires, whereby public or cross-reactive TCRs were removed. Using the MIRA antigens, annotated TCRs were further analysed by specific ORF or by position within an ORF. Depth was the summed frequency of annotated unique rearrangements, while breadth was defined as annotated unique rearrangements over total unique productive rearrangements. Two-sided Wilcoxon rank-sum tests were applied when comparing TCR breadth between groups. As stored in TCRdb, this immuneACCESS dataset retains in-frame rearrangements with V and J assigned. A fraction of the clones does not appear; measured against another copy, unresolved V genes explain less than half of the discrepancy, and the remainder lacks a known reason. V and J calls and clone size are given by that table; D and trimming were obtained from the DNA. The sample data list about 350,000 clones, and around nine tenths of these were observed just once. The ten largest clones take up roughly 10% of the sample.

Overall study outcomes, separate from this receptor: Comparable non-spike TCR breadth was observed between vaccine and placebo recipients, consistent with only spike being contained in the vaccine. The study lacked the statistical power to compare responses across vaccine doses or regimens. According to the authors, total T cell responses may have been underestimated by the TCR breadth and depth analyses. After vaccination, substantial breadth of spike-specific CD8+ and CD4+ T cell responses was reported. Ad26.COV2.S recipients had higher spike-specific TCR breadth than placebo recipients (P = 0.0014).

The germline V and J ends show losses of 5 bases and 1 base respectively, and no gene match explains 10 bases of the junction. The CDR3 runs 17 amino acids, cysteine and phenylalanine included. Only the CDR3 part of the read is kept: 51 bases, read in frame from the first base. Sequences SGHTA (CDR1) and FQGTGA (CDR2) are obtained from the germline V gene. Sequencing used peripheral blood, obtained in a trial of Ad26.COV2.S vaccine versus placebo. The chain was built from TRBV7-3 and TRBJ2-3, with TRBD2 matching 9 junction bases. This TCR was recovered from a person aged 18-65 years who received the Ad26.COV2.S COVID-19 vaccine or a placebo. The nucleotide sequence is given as TGTGCCAGCAGCCTTAAGGGAACTAGCGGGCGCACAGATACGCAGTATTTT. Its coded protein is CASSLKGTSGRTDTQYF.